This is a list of T cell receptor beta chains from one sample in a study of vaccination and CD4 T cells after COVID-19. Their recognized antigens are unknown. TCRdb re-called the PCR reads with MiXCR, one entry per CDR3 protein. The sample contains 15,000 to 17,000 distinct CDR3 sequences, approximately 52% of which appear only once. The sample consisted of CD4+ T cells from blood, cultured in vitro. The receptor source for this set is a human donor who had recovered from COVID-19. The CDR3 runs from the conserved cysteine through the conserved F or W. D genes are given only for firm matches. Not every row has a clone size; where given, it reads once, few, many or a size class.

clone size: NA; V gene: TRBV10-3; J gene: TRBJ2-2; D gene: TRBD1; CDR3 DNA: TGTGCCATCCGAGGGCAGGGGGCGTATACCCGGGAGCTGTTTTTT; CDR3 protein: CAIRGQGAYTRELFF
clone size: NA; V gene: TRBV19; J gene: TRBJ2-1; D gene: TRBD2; CDR3 DNA: TGTGCCAGTTTTGATCGGACTAGCGGGAGGGCTGAGCAGTTCTTC; CDR3 protein: CASFDRTSGRAEQFF
clone size: NA; V gene: TRBV7-2; J gene: TRBJ1-1; D gene: NA; CDR3 DNA: TGTGCCAGCAGCTTGTTAGGGAAGAACACTGAAGCTTTCTTT; CDR3 protein: CASSLLGKNTEAFF
clone size: few; V gene: TRBV7-3; J gene: TRBJ1-2; D gene: NA; CDR3 DNA: TGTGCCAGCAGGTTCCTCCCCGGCGGGAAGGGGGACTATGGCTACACCTTC; CDR3 protein: CASRFLPGGKGDYGYTF
clone size: NA; V gene: TRBV15; J gene: TRBJ2-3; D gene: NA; CDR3 DNA: TGTGCCACCAGCACCAATGGGGGGAGAGGATCAGATACGCAGTATTTT; CDR3 protein: CATSTNGGRGSDTQYF
clone size: once; V gene: TRBV19; J gene: TRBJ2-5; D gene: TRBD1; CDR3 DNA: TGTGCCAGTAGTATAGTCGGGACAGTAAAACAAGAGACCCAGTACTTC; CDR3 protein: CASSIVGTVKQETQYF
clone size: NA; V gene: TRBV18; J gene: TRBJ1-2; D gene: NA; CDR3 DNA: TGTGCCAGCTCACCATCCAGGGATCATGGCTACACCTTC; CDR3 protein: CASSPSRDHGYTF
clone size: NA; V gene: TRBV6-2/TRBV6-3; J gene: TRBJ2-5; D gene: NA; CDR3 DNA: TGTGCCAGCCGCCGGGGGGCCAACCAAGAGACCCAGTACTTC; CDR3 protein: CASRRGANQETQYF
clone size: NA; V gene: TRBV7-2; J gene: TRBJ2-3; D gene: NA; CDR3 DNA: TGTGCCAGCAGCACCCATGCAGATACGCAGTATTTT; CDR3 protein: CASSTHADTQYF
clone size: NA; V gene: TRBV27; J gene: TRBJ2-3; D gene: NA; CDR3 DNA: TGTGCCAGCAGTGGAACAGGGAGGGATACGCAGTATTTT; CDR3 protein: CASSGTGRDTQYF
clone size: NA; V gene: TRBV27; J gene: TRBJ2-1; D gene: NA; CDR3 DNA: TGTGCCAGCAGTTTACGGAGCCCCAATGAGCAGTTCTTC; CDR3 protein: CASSLRSPNEQFF
clone size: NA; V gene: TRBV20-1; J gene: TRBJ2-1; D gene: TRBD2; CDR3 DNA: TGCAGTGCTAGTTTGCTAGCGGCGGTCAATGAGCAGTTCTTC; CDR3 protein: CSASLLAAVNEQFF
clone size: NA; V gene: TRBV27; J gene: TRBJ1-1; D gene: NA; CDR3 DNA: TGTGCCAGCAGTTTATCGGGAAGGGGGAACACTGAAGCTTTCTTT; CDR3 protein: CASSLSGRGNTEAFF
clone size: NA; V gene: TRBV12-3/TRBV12-4; J gene: TRBJ1-5; D gene: NA; CDR3 DNA: TGTGCCAGCAGTTTAGCGGCTGATCAGCCCCAGCATTTT; CDR3 protein: CASSLAADQPQHF
clone size: NA; V gene: TRBV7-2; J gene: TRBJ1-2; D gene: TRBD1; CDR3 DNA: TGTGCCAGCAGCCCGCGGACAGGGGGCACTGGCTACACCTTC; CDR3 protein: CASSPRTGGTGYTF
clone size: medium-sized; V gene: TRBV20-1; J gene: TRBJ1-1; D gene: TRBD1; CDR3 DNA: TGCAGTGCTAGGTCGGGACAGTCATTTGAAGCTTTCTTT; CDR3 protein: CSARSGQSFEAFF
clone size: few; V gene: TRBV25-1; J gene: TRBJ2-5; D gene: NA; CDR3 DNA: TGTGCCAGCAGTGACTCTGGGGTCCCAGAGACCCAGTACTTC; CDR3 protein: CASSDSGVPETQYF
clone size: NA; V gene: TRBV6-1; J gene: TRBJ1-2; D gene: NA; CDR3 DNA: TGTGCCATCGACACGGACTCTTTCTATGGCTACACCTTC; CDR3 protein: CAIDTDSFYGYTF
clone size: NA; V gene: TRBV7-8; J gene: TRBJ2-7; D gene: TRBD2; CDR3 DNA: TGTGCCAGCAGCCTCGAAACTAGCGGGTTATCCTACGAGCAGTACTTC; CDR3 protein: CASSLETSGLSYEQYF
clone size: NA; V gene: TRBV6-1; J gene: TRBJ2-2; D gene: NA; CDR3 DNA: TGTGCCAGCAGACCTGGGGTCGGGGAGCTGTTTTTT; CDR3 protein: CASRPGVGELFF
clone size: NA; V gene: TRBV2; J gene: TRBJ1-1; D gene: TRBD1; CDR3 DNA: TGTGCCAGCCAGAGGGACAGGGTAACTGAAGCTTTCTTT; CDR3 protein: CASQRDRVTEAFF
clone size: NA; V gene: TRBV10-3; J gene: TRBJ2-7; D gene: TRBD2; CDR3 DNA: TGTGCCATCAGGCAGACTAGCGCACCCTACGAGCAGTACTTC; CDR3 protein: CAIRQTSAPYEQYF
clone size: NA; V gene: TRBV18; J gene: TRBJ2-7; D gene: TRBD1; CDR3 DNA: TGTGCCAGCTCATTCTCCGGGACAGGCTACGAGCAGTACTTC; CDR3 protein: CASSFSGTGYEQYF
clone size: NA; V gene: TRBV6-1; J gene: TRBJ2-7; D gene: NA; CDR3 DNA: TGTGCCAGCAGTGGGCGCCCAGGCGACGAGCAGTACTTC; CDR3 protein: CASSGRPGDEQYF
clone size: NA; V gene: TRBV12-2; J gene: TRBJ2-5; D gene: NA; CDR3 DNA: TGTGCAAGTCGCTCCCGCGGGCAAGAGACCCAGTACTTC; CDR3 protein: CASRSRGQETQYF